Listed below are T cell receptor beta chains from one sample, sequenced in a study of beta chain features in type 1 diabetes. This table comes from immunoSEQ multiplex PCR, and its TCRdb copy is limited to in-frame clones, with some not included. The sample holds a few hundred thousand clones, roughly 16% seen once. Sequencing was done on a sample of naive CD4+ T cells from blood. These receptors originate from a man aged 25-45 years with type 1 diabetes. The CDR3 runs from the conserved cysteine through the conserved F or W. The D gene is left open where the match is weak. Size tells how often a clone was seen (once, few, many) or the class of an expanded clone, and some rows leave it out.

clone_size: few; d_call: .; v_call: TRBV7-2; j_call: TRBJ2-6; cdr3_aa: CASSARFRGSGANVLTF; cdr3_nt: TGTGCCAGCAGCGCCCGGTTCCGGGGTTCAGGGGCCAACGTCCTGACTTTC
clone_size: few; d_call: TRBD1; v_call: TRBV29-1; j_call: TRBJ2-5; cdr3_aa: CSVARGLQETQYF; cdr3_nt: TGCAGCGTTGCCAGGGGGCTCCAAGAGACCCAGTACTTC
clone_size: few; d_call: TRBD2; v_call: TRBV7-9; j_call: TRBJ2-1; cdr3_aa: CASSSTTSRGRYNEQFF; cdr3_nt: TGTGCCAGCAGCTCAACGACTAGCCGGGGCCGGTACAATGAGCAGTTCTTC
clone_size: few; d_call: TRBD2; v_call: TRBV5-1; j_call: TRBJ2-1; cdr3_aa: CASSLGTSGLNEQFF; cdr3_nt: TGCGCCAGCAGTTTAGGGACTAGCGGACTCAATGAGCAGTTCTTC
clone_size: .; d_call: .; v_call: TRBV18; j_call: TRBJ2-3; cdr3_aa: CASSPTTDTQYF; cdr3_nt: TGTGCCAGCTCACCAACTACAGATACGCAGTATTTT
clone_size: once; d_call: TRBD2; v_call: TRBV4-3; j_call: TRBJ2-7; cdr3_aa: CASSPQSSGYEQYF; cdr3_nt: TGCGCCAGCAGCCCCCAGAGTAGCGGGTACGAGCAGTACTTC
clone_size: .; d_call: .; v_call: TRBV29-1; j_call: TRBJ2-1; cdr3_aa: CSASGNSNEQFF; cdr3_nt: TGCAGCGCCTCGGGAAATTCCAATGAGCAGTTCTTC
clone_size: few; d_call: .; v_call: TRBV28; j_call: TRBJ2-3; cdr3_aa: CASMRDLSTDTQYF; cdr3_nt: TGTGCCAGCATGAGGGATCTTAGCACAGATACGCAGTATTTT
clone_size: .; d_call: TRBD1; v_call: TRBV10-3; j_call: TRBJ1-4; cdr3_aa: CAISEDARTGDEKLFF; cdr3_nt: TGTGCCATCAGTGAGGACGCCAGGACAGGGGATGAAAAACTGTTTTTT
clone_size: few; d_call: .; v_call: TRBV30; j_call: TRBJ1-1; cdr3_aa: CAWRSTRGNTEAFF; cdr3_nt: TGTGCCTGGCGCTCCACCCGAGGTAACACTGAAGCTTTCTTT
clone_size: .; d_call: TRBD2; v_call: TRBV19; j_call: TRBJ2-7; cdr3_aa: CASSIRTSGRAYEQYF; cdr3_nt: TGTGCCAGTAGTATTCGGACTAGCGGGAGGGCCTACGAGCAGTACTTC
clone_size: .; d_call: .; v_call: TRBV30; j_call: TRBJ1-5; cdr3_aa: CAWSVEGNQPQHF; cdr3_nt: TGTGCCTGGAGTGTAGAGGGGAATCAGCCCCAGCATTTT
clone_size: .; d_call: .; v_call: TRBV13; j_call: TRBJ1-5; cdr3_aa: CASSSMGQPQHF; cdr3_nt: TGTGCCAGCAGCTCTATGGGTCAGCCCCAGCATTTT
clone_size: few; d_call: .; v_call: TRBV29-1; j_call: TRBJ2-2; cdr3_aa: CSADRSPRGTGELFF; cdr3_nt: TGCAGCGCGGACCGGAGCCCTCGGGGGACCGGGGAGCTGTTTTTT
clone_size: few; d_call: .; v_call: TRBV29-1; j_call: TRBJ1-1; cdr3_aa: CSAELNTEAFF; cdr3_nt: TGCAGCGCGGAACTAAACACTGAAGCTTTCTTT
clone_size: .; d_call: .; v_call: TRBV5-1; j_call: TRBJ2-1; cdr3_aa: CASSYTVGNEQFF; cdr3_nt: TGCGCCAGCAGCTATACTGTTGGGAATGAGCAGTTCTTC
clone_size: .; d_call: TRBD1; v_call: TRBV7-9; j_call: TRBJ2-7; cdr3_aa: CASSPGTGLYEQYF; cdr3_nt: TGTGCCAGCAGCCCAGGGACAGGGTTATACGAGCAGTACTTC